A selection of T cell receptor beta chains follows, all from one sample in a study of control samples from healthy donors and cancer patients. Profiling relied on immunoSEQ multiplex PCR, and the TCRdb table lists in-frame clones only, not all of them. The table includes about 130,000 clones, nearly 90% detected once. Sequenced sample: PBMCs. The receptors were sampled from a man in his fifties with head and neck cancer. The CDR3 runs from the conserved cysteine through the conserved F or W. D genes are given only for firm matches. Where a row states a size, it is once, few, many or the class of an expanded clone; other rows omit it.

J gene: TRBJ2-3; clone size: NA; D gene: NA; V gene: TRBV2; CDR3 protein: CATTDTQYF; CDR3 DNA: TGTGCCACCACGGATACGCAGTATTTT
J gene: TRBJ2-4; clone size: NA; D gene: NA; V gene: TRBV14; CDR3 protein: CASSQVAKNIQYF; CDR3 DNA: TGTGCCAGCAGCCAAGTGGCCAAAAACATTCAGTACTTC
J gene: TRBJ2-5; clone size: NA; D gene: NA; V gene: TRBV29-1; CDR3 protein: CSFSTSQETQYF; CDR3 DNA: TGCAGCTTCTCGACTAGCCAAGAGACCCAGTACTTC
J gene: TRBJ2-7; clone size: NA; D gene: TRBD2; V gene: TRBV4-2; CDR3 protein: CASSHTRGLAGSYEQYF; CDR3 DNA: TGTGCCAGCAGCCACACACGGGGACTAGCGGGCTCCTACGAGCAGTACTTC
J gene: TRBJ2-7; clone size: NA; D gene: NA; V gene: TRBV2; CDR3 protein: CASKGDGQFYEQYF; CDR3 DNA: TGTGCCAGCAAAGGGGATGGACAGTTCTACGAGCAGTACTTC
J gene: TRBJ1-1; clone size: NA; D gene: TRBD1; V gene: TRBV6-5; CDR3 protein: CASSYYRGNTEAFF; CDR3 DNA: TGTGCCAGCAGTTACTACAGGGGTAACACTGAAGCTTTCTTT
J gene: TRBJ1-6; clone size: NA; D gene: NA; V gene: TRBV2; CDR3 protein: CASSDGLDPRGSPLHF; CDR3 DNA: TGTGCCAGCAGCGATGGATTAGACCCCCGGGGTTCACCCCTCCACTTT
J gene: TRBJ2-3; clone size: NA; D gene: TRBD2; V gene: TRBV6-5; CDR3 protein: CASSFGLASDTQYF; CDR3 DNA: TGTGCCAGCAGTTTCGGACTAGCCTCAGATACGCAGTATTTT
J gene: TRBJ2-3; clone size: NA; D gene: NA; V gene: TRBV27; CDR3 protein: CASSSELAGTDTQYF; CDR3 DNA: TGTGCCAGCAGTTCCGAACTAGCAGGGACAGATACGCAGTATTTT
J gene: TRBJ2-7; clone size: once; D gene: TRBD1; V gene: TRBV19; CDR3 protein: CASSTGTGSDEQYF; CDR3 DNA: TGTGCCAGTAGCACCGGGACAGGGTCAGACGAGCAGTACTTC
J gene: TRBJ1-4; clone size: NA; D gene: NA; V gene: TRBV18; CDR3 protein: CASSPQIQSRLRSEKLFF; CDR3 DNA: TGTGCCAGCTCACCCCAAATCCAGAGCCGATTGAGAAGTGAAAAACTGTTTTTT
J gene: TRBJ2-5; clone size: NA; D gene: TRBD2; V gene: TRBV7-9; CDR3 protein: CASSSVAGTETQYF; CDR3 DNA: TGTGCCAGCAGCTCAGTAGCGGGTACGGAGACCCAGTACTTC
J gene: TRBJ2-7; clone size: NA; D gene: TRBD2; V gene: TRBV5-6; CDR3 protein: CASSGGLAGATYEQYF; CDR3 DNA: TGTGCCAGCAGCGGCGGACTAGCGGGGGCTACCTACGAGCAGTACTTC
J gene: TRBJ2-5; clone size: NA; D gene: NA; V gene: TRBV30; CDR3 protein: CAWSAATEVTQYF; CDR3 DNA: TGTGCCTGGAGCGCCGCCACGGAAGTGACCCAGTACTTC
J gene: TRBJ1-2; clone size: NA; D gene: NA; V gene: TRBV7-2; CDR3 protein: CASSLAPGWGYTF; CDR3 DNA: TGTGCCAGCAGCTTAGCGCCCGGCTGGGGCTACACCTTC
J gene: TRBJ1-5; clone size: NA; D gene: NA; V gene: TRBV6-6; CDR3 protein: CASSTALAGSNQPQHF; CDR3 DNA: TGTGCCAGCAGCACGGCCCTTGCAGGGAGCAATCAGCCCCAGCATTTT
J gene: TRBJ2-7; clone size: NA; D gene: NA; V gene: TRBV7-3; CDR3 protein: CASSLRRNTYEQYF; CDR3 DNA: TGTGCCAGCAGCTTAAGACGGAACACCTACGAGCAGTACTTC
J gene: TRBJ2-3; clone size: NA; D gene: TRBD2; V gene: TRBV19; CDR3 protein: CASSGSGSTQYF; CDR3 DNA: TGTGCCAGTAGTGGTAGCGGGAGTACGCAGTATTTT
J gene: TRBJ1-4; clone size: NA; D gene: NA; V gene: TRBV1; CDR3 protein: CTSSQLPGTRGVNGKLFF; CDR3 DNA: TGCACCAGCAGCCAACTACCCGGGACACGGGGTGTGAACGGAAAACTGTTTTTT
J gene: TRBJ2-1; clone size: NA; D gene: TRBD2; V gene: TRBV11-2; CDR3 protein: CASSQTSGRVFEQFF; CDR3 DNA: TGTGCCAGCAGCCAGACTAGCGGGAGGGTCTTTGAGCAGTTCTTC
J gene: TRBJ2-1; clone size: NA; D gene: NA; V gene: TRBV19; CDR3 protein: CASSTIMRESLTDLYNEQFF; CDR3 DNA: TGTGCCAGTAGTACCATTATGAGGGAGTCACTAACGGACCTCTACAATGAGCAGTTCTTC
J gene: TRBJ2-2; clone size: NA; D gene: TRBD1; V gene: TRBV27; CDR3 protein: CASSPRDRGQSGELFF; CDR3 DNA: TGTGCCAGCAGTCCAAGGGACAGGGGGCAGAGCGGGGAGCTGTTTTTT
J gene: TRBJ1-1; clone size: NA; D gene: NA; V gene: TRBV29-1; CDR3 protein: CSVLNRDNTEAFF; CDR3 DNA: TGCAGCGTCTTGAACAGGGATAACACTGAAGCTTTCTTT
J gene: TRBJ2-1; clone size: NA; D gene: NA; V gene: TRBV5-6; CDR3 protein: CASIYGDEQFF; CDR3 DNA: TGTGCCAGCATCTACGGGGATGAGCAGTTCTTC
J gene: TRBJ2-1; clone size: once; D gene: NA; V gene: TRBV27; CDR3 protein: CASSSDSPNEQFF; CDR3 DNA: TGTGCCAGCAGTTCTGACAGCCCCAATGAGCAGTTCTTC
J gene: TRBJ2-7; clone size: NA; D gene: TRBD1; V gene: TRBV18; CDR3 protein: CASSKTEQGRREQYF; CDR3 DNA: TGTGCCAGCTCCAAAACTGAACAGGGGCGGCGTGAGCAGTACTTC
J gene: TRBJ2-1; clone size: NA; D gene: NA; V gene: TRBV5-1; CDR3 protein: CASSGDWDEQFF; CDR3 DNA: TGCGCCAGCAGCGGCGACTGGGATGAGCAGTTCTTC
J gene: TRBJ1-2; clone size: NA; D gene: NA; V gene: TRBV3-1/TRBV3-2; CDR3 protein: CASSQGPRNYGYTF; CDR3 DNA: TGTGCCAGCAGCCAAGGGCCGCGAAACTATGGCTACACCTTC